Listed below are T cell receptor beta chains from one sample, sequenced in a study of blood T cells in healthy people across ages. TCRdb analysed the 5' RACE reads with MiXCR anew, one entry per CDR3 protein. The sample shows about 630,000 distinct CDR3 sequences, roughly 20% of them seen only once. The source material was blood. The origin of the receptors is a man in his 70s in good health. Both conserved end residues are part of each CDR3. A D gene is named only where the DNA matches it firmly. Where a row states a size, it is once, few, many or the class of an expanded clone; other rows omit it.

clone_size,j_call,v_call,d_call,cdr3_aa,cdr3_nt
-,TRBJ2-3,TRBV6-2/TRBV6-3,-,CASIGGLADTQYF,TGTGCCAGCATCGGAGGGCTAGCGGATACGCAGTATTTT
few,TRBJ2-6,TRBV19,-,CASSAASSGANVLTF,TGTGCCAGTAGTGCGGCAAGCTCTGGGGCCAACGTCCTGACTTTC
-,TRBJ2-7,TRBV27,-,CASNPGQGGLALHEQYF,TGCGCCAGCAACCCGGGACAGGGGGGACTAGCGCTACACGAGCAGTACTTC
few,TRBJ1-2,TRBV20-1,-,CSARGTTDYGYTF,TGCAGTGCTAGAGGGACAACTGACTATGGCTACACCTTC
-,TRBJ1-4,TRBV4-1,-,CASSQDGGPGLFF,TGCGCCAGCAGCCAAGACGGAGGTCCAGGACTGTTTTTT
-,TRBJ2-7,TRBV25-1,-,CASSELVSEQYF,TGTGCCAGCAGTGAATTGGTTTCCGAGCAGTACTTC
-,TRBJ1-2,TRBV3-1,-,CASSQTEAHGYTF,TGTGCCAGCAGCCAAACAGAGGCCCATGGCTACACCTTC
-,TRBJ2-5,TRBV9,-,CASSVGRGQETQYF,TGTGCCAGCAGCGTAGGTCGGGGCCAAGAGACCCAGTACTTC
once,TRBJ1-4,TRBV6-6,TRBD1,CASSYWDRGLQNEKLFF,TGTGCCAGCAGTTACTGGGACAGGGGGCTCCAGAATGAAAAACTGTTTTTT
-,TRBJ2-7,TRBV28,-,CASTLRASNEQYF,TGTGCCAGCACCCTCCGGGCCTCCAACGAGCAGTACTTC
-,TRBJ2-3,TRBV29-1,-,CSVERTGGSTDTQYF,TGCAGCGTTGAAAGGACAGGAGGGAGCACAGATACGCAGTATTTT
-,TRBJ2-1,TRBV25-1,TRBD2,CASSETSGKENEQSF,TGTGCCAGCAGTGAAACTAGCGGGAAGGAGAATGAGCAGTCCTTC
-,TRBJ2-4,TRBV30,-,CAWRGPLWTGENIQYF,TGTGCCTGGAGGGGGCCATTGTGGACGGGGGAAAACATTCAGTACTTC
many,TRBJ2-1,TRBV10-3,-,CAISEASGSFEFF,TGTGCCATCAGTGAGGCTTCAGGGTCGTTTGAGTTCTTC
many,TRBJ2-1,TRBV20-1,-,CSASLHEQFF,TGCAGTGCTAGTCTCCATGAGCAGTTCTTC
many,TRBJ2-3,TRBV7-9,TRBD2,CASSPGLAGGDTQYF,TGTGCCAGCAGCCCGGGACTAGCGGGAGGAGATACGCAGTATTTT
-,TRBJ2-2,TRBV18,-,CASSPPGDRFGELFF,TGTGCCAGCTCACCACCGGGAGACAGGTTCGGGGAGCTGTTTTTT
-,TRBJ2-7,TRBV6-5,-,CASTRLDGPSYEQYF,TGTGCCAGCACTAGGCTCGACGGGCCCTCCTACGAGCAGTACTTC
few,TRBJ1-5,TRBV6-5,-,CAAGSGGNQPQHF,TGTGCCGCAGGGTCAGGGGGCAATCAGCCCCAGCATTTT
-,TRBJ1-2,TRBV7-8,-,CASSLATRAKTF,TGTGCCAGCAGCTTAGCGACCAGGGCTAAAACCTTC
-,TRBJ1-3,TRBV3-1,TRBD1,CASSQGTGGSGNTIYF,TGTGCCAGCAGCCAAGGGACAGGGGGCTCTGGAAACACCATATATTTT
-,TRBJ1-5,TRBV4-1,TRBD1,CASSQVPGQSNQPQHF,TGCGCCAGCAGCCAGGTACCGGGACAGTCGAATCAGCCCCAGCATTTT
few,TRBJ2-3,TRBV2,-,CASSELDLDTQYF,TGTGCCAGCAGTGAACTCGACTTGGATACGCAGTATTTT
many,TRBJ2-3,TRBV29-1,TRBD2,CSVVKLAGGFGTQYF,TGCAGCGTTGTCAAGCTAGCGGGAGGATTTGGTACGCAGTATTTT
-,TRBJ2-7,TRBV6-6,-,CASSPPAIGTYEQYF,TGTGCCAGCAGCCCCCCCGCTATAGGGACCTACGAGCAGTACTTC
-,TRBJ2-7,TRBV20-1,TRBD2,CSARGRQGLAGDPNGQYF,TGCAGTGCTAGAGGGCGCCAGGGACTAGCGGGAGATCCGAATGGGCAGTACTTC
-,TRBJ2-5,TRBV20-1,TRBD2,CSARPLGTSGEQETQYF,TGCAGTGCTAGACCCCTGGGGACTAGCGGAGAACAAGAGACCCAGTACTTC
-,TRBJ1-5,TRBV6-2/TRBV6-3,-,CASSYIGVSQHF,TGTGCCAGCAGTTACATCGGCGTATCCCAGCATTTT
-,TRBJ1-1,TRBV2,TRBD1,CARDRGETEAFF,TGTGCCAGGGACAGGGGGGAAACGGAAGCTTTCTTT
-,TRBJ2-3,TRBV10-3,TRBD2,CAISATGTSVPDTQYF,TGTGCCATCAGTGCTACCGGGACTAGCGTCCCAGATACGCAGTATTTT
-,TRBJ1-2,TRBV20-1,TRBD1,CSARHLTGDYGYTF,TGCAGTGCTCGCCATCTTACAGGGGACTATGGCTACACCTTC
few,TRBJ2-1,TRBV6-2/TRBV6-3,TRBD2,CASSYSTSGRVLSSNEQFF,TGTGCCAGCAGTTACTCGACCAGCGGGAGGGTATTGTCTTCCAATGAGCAGTTCTTC
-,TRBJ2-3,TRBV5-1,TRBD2,CASSLVGLAGGEVTDTQYF,TGCGCCAGCAGCTTGGTAGGTCTAGCGGGAGGAGAAGTCACAGATACGCAGTATTTT
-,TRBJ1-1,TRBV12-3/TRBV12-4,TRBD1,CASRIGGLNTEAFF,TGTGCCAGCAGGATAGGGGGCTTGAACACTGAAGCTTTCTTT
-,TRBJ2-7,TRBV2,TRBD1,CASRVGQAYEQYF,TGTGCCAGCAGAGTCGGACAGGCCTACGAGCAGTACTTC
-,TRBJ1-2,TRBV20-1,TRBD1,CSARSRDRGAGGYTF,TGCAGTGCTAGGTCCCGGGACAGGGGAGCGGGCGGCTACACCTTC
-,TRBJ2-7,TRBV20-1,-,CSARKSGRESYEQYF,TGCAGTGCTAGAAAATCTGGACGGGAATCCTACGAGCAGTACTTC
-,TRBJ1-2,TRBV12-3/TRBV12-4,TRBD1,CASSLRDRTNYGYTF,TGTGCCAGCAGTCTCCGGGACAGGACAAACTATGGCTACACCTTC
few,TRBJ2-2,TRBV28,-,CAGRITGTATGELFF,TGTGCCGGCAGAATCACCGGGACTGCGACCGGGGAGCTGTTTTTT
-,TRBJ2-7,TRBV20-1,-,CSARDPQGLGEQYF,TGCAGTGCTAGAGATCCTCAGGGGCTAGGGGAGCAGTACTTC
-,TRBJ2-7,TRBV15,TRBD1,CATSRGRDRVSREQYF,TGTGCCACCAGCAGAGGCCGGGACAGGGTTTCTCGCGAGCAGTACTTC
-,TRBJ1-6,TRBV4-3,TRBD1,CASSQGAGTGKSPLHF,TGCGCCAGCAGCCAAGGGGCCGGGACAGGGAAATCACCCCTCCACTTT
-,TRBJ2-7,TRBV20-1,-,CSARAFGGWDSYEQYF,TGCAGTGCTAGAGCATTCGGGGGCTGGGACTCCTACGAGCAGTACTTC
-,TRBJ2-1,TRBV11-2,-,CASSLTGGIGYNEQFF,TGTGCCAGCAGCTTAACTGGCGGCATTGGATACAATGAGCAGTTCTTC
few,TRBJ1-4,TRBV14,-,CASSHGLGEKLFF,TGTGCCAGCAGCCACGGGTTGGGTGAAAAACTGTTTTTT
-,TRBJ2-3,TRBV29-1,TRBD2,CSVVGSGTVTDTQYF,TGCAGCGTTGTTGGTAGCGGGACTGTCACAGATACGCAGTATTTT
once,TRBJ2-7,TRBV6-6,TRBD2,CASSYGMIGRPSEQYF,TGTGCCAGCAGTTACGGAATGATCGGGAGGCCGTCCGAGCAGTACTTC
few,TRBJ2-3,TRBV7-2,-,CASSPGNRADTQYF,TGTGCCAGCAGTCCGGGTAACAGAGCAGATACGCAGTATTTT
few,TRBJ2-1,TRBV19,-,CASREPRNEQFF,TGTGCCAGTAGGGAACCACGGAATGAGCAGTTCTTC
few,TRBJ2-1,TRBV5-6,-,CASSLALRGLNEQFF,TGTGCCAGCAGCTTGGCCCTCCGGGGCCTTAATGAGCAGTTCTTC
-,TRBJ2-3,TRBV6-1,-,CASTLTSTDTQYF,TGTGCCAGCACCTTGACGTCGACCGATACGCAGTATTTT
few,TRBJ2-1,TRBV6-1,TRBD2,CASSEAFRGSSYNEQFF,TGTGCCAGCAGTGAAGCTTTTCGCGGGAGCTCCTACAATGAGCAGTTCTTC
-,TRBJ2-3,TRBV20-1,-,CSARDPGLGTDTQYF,TGCAGTGCTAGAGATCCAGGGCTGGGGACAGATACGCAGTATTTT
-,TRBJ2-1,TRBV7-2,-,CASSSRLYEQFF,TGTGCCAGCAGCTCCCGACTATATGAGCAGTTCTTC
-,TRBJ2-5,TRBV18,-,CASSHPNGEQYF,TGTGCCAGCTCACACCCCAATGGGGAGCAGTACTTC